The sequence of this TCR beta chain was determined in a study of blood T cell repertoires in COVID-19. The V gene's germline CDR1 is LGHDT and CDR2 YNNKEL (reference sequence). This CDR3 is 16 amino acids long. The V gene end was trimmed by 4 bases and the J gene end by 6 bases; junction bases not matched to a gene: 8. Original methodology: The authors estimated nucleated cell counts from reference gene primer amplification. Sequencing was performed with immunoSEQ multiplex PCR; in TCRdb, only in-frame clones are kept and a portion is missing. V and J calls and clone size are copied from that table; D and trimming were computed from the DNA. The table shows more than 110,000 clones, with roughly four fifths occurring only once.

The gene calls are TRBV3-1 (or the pseudogene TRBV3-2) and TRBJ1-4, with 10 bases aligning to TRBD1. Material for sequencing was peripheral blood. The TCR sequence derives from a human donor in a cohort sampled during active COVID-19. CDR3 bases: TGTGCCAGCAGCCTTACCCCGGGACAGGGGTATGAAAAACTGTTTTTT. Its protein is CASSLTPGQGYEKLFF.